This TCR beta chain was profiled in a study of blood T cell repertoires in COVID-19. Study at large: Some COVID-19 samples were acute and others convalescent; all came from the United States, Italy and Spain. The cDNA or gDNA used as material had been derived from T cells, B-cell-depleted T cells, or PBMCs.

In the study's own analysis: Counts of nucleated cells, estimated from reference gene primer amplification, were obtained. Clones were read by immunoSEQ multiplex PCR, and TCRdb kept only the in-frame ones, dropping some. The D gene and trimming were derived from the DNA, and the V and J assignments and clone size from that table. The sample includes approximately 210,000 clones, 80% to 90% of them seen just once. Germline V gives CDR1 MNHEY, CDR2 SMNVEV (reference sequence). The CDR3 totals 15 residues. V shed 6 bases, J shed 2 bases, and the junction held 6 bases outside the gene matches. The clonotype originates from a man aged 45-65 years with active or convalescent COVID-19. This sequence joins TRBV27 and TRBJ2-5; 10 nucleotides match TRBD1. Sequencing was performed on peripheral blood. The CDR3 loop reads CASRRQGARQETQYF. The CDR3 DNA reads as TGTGCCAGCAGGCGACAGGGGGCACGACAAGAGACCCAGTACTTC.